The subject of this entry is one TCR beta chain. The antigen is unknown. CDR1 SGHVT and CDR2 SQSDAQ come from the germline V gene. The ends were cut back, 1 base at V and 0 bases at J, with 13 bases in the middle. The CDR3 spans 16 residues. This entry belongs to a study of long-term antiretroviral therapy in people with HIV. Study-wide findings and caveats: Controls exceeded HIV repertoires in CDR3 length range.

This was the immunoSEQ v3.0 assay at survey level. TCRdb keeps only in-frame clones here, not all; method: immunoSEQ multiplex PCR. The sample shows approximately 17,000 clones, around 73% of them seen only once. The genes are TRBV7-4 and TRBJ2-7; D remains ambiguous. The clonotype originates from a woman between 40 and 55 years old with HIV. The source was unsorted PBMCs, collected 3.2 to 3.4 years after starting antiretroviral therapy. As DNA, the CDR3 is TGTGCCAGCAGCTTAGAGGCACATCCCAGCTCCTACGAGCAGTACTTC. The encoded protein is CASSLEAHPSSYEQYF.